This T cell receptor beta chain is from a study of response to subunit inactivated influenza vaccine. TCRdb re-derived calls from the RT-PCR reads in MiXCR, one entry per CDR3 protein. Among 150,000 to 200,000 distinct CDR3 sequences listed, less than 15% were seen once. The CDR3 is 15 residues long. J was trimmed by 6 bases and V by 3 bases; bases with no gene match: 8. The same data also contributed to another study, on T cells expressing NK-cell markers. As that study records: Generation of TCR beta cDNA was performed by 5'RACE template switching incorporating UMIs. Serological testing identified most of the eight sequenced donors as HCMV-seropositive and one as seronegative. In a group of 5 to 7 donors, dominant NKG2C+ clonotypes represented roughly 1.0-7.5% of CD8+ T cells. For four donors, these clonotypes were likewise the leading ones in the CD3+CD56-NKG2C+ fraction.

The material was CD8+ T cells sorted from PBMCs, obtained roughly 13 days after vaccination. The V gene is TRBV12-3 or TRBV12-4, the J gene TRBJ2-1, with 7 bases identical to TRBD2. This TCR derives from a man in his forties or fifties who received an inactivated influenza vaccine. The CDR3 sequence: CASSLMGGYSNEQFF. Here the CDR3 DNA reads TGTGCCAGCAGTTTGATGGGGGGGTATTCCAATGAGCAGTTCTTC.